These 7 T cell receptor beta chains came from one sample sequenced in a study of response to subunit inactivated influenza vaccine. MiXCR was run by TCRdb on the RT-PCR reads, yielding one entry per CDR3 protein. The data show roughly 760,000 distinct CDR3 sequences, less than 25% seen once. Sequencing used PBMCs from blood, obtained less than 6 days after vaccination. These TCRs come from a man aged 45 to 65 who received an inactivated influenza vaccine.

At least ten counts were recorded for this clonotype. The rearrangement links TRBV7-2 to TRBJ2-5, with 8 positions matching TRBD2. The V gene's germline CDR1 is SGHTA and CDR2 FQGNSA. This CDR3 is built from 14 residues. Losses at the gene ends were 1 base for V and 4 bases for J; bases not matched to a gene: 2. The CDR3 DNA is TGTGCCAGCAGCTTAGTAGCGGGGAGAGAGACCCAGTACTTC. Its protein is CASSLVAGRETQYF. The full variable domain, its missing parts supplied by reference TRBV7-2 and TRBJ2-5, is GAGVSQSPSNKVTEKGKDVELRCDPISGHTALYWYRQSLGQGLEFLIYFQGNSAPDKSGLPSDRFSAERTGGSVSTLTIQRTQQEDSAVYLCASSLVAGRETQYFGPGTRLLVL.

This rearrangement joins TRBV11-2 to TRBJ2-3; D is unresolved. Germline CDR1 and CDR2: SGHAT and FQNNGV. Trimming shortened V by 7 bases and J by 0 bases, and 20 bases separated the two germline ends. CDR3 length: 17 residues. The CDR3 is CASTQDPDASSTDTQYF. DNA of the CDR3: TGTGCCAGCACCCAAGATCCGGACGCCTCTAGCACAGATACGCAGTATTTT.

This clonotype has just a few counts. Here the CDR3 DNA reads TGCGCCAGCAGCTTTGGACTAGCGGGAGCTAAGGGGGAGACCCAGTACTTC. As protein: CASSFGLAGAKGETQYF. This rearrangement joins TRBV5-1 to TRBJ2-5; 13 nucleotides align to TRBD2. CDR1 and CDR2 from the germline V gene are SGHRS and YFSETQ. The CDR3 runs 17 residues. The V and J ends lost 2 bases and 5 bases, in that order; junction bases with no gene match: 9. The full variable domain, its missing parts supplied by reference TRBV5-1 and TRBJ2-5, is KAGVTQTPRYLIKTRGQQVTLSCSPISGHRSVSWYQQTPGQGLQFLFEYFSETQRNKGNFPGRFSGRQFSNSRSEMNVSTLELGDSALYLCASSFGLAGAKGETQYFGPGTRLLVL.

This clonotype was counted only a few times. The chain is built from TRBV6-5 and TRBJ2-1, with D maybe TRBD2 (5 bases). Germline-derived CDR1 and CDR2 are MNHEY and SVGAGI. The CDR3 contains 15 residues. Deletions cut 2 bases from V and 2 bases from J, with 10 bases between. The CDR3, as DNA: TGTGCCAGCAGTTACGGGCTAGCCGCCTACAATGAGCAGTTCTTC. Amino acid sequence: CASSYGLAAYNEQFF.

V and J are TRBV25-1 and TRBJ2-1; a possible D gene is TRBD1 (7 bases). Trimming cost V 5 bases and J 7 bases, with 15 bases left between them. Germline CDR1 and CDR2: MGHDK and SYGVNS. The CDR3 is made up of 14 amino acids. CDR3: CASSRTGAGNEQFF. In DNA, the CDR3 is TGTGCCAGCAGTCGAACAGGGGCGGGGAATGAGCAGTTCTTC.

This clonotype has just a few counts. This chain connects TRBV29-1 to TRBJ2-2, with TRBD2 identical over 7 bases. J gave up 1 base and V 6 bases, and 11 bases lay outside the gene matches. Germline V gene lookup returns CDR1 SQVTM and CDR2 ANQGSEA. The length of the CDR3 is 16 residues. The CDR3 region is CSVEARASGNTGELFF. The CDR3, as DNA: TGCAGCGTGGAGGCCCGAGCTAGCGGGAACACCGGGGAGCTGTTTTTT.

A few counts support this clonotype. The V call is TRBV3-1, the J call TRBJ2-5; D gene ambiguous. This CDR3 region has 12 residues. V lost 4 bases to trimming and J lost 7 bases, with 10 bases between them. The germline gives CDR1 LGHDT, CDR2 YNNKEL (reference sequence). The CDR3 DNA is TGTGCCAGCAGCCCCCCCCGTTCGACCCAGTACTTC. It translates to CASSPPRSTQYF.